The 9 T cell receptor beta chains below were found in one sample sequenced in a study of lymphopenia after photon versus proton radiotherapy. Assay: immunoSEQ multiplex PCR; the TCRdb copy retains only in-frame clones and omits some. The sample consists of about 50,000 clones, roughly 90% of them appearing once. This material consisted of peripheral blood, taken from a patient treated with photon-based radiotherapy. The receptors derive from a woman between 40 and 55 years old with cholangiocarcinoma.

V is TRBV5-4 and J is TRBJ1-3; 11 nucleotides line up with TRBD1. J was trimmed by 7 bases and V by 4 bases; bases with no gene match: 7. Germline V gene sequence: CDR1 SGHNT, CDR2 YYREEE (reference sequence). The CDR3 consists of 15 residues. CDR3: CASSPGTGGWNTIYF. CDR3 sequence (DNA): TGTGCCAGCAGCCCTGGGACAGGGGGATGGAACACCATATATTTT.

The genes are TRBV10-3 and TRBJ2-7; TRBD1 is a possible D gene (6 bases). The CDR3 extends over 15 amino acids. The germline V gene has CDR1 ENHRY and CDR2 SYGVKD. V was clipped by 3 bases and J by 3 bases, with 15 bases between them. This chain's CDR3 is CAISEGGKGGYEQYF. The CDR3 region has the DNA TGTGCCATCAGTGAAGGTGGGAAAGGGGGCTACGAGCAGTACTTC.

V and J are TRBV5-1 and TRBJ2-7; no firm D call. In germline, CDR1 is SGHRS, CDR2 YFSETQ. The CDR3 has 15 residues. Trimming left V 0 bases short and J 1 base short, with 11 bases between. CDR3 nucleotide sequence: TGCGCCAGCAGCTTGGTGATAGGGCAGTCCTACGAGCAGTACTTC. It encodes CASSLVIGQSYEQYF.

The CDR3 region is CASSPTGGVTQYF. For the CDR3, the DNA is TGTGCCAGCAGCCCGACTGGTGGCGTGACCCAGTACTTC. V gene TRBV28 combines with J gene TRBJ2-5, with no clear D. Looked up from germline, CDR1 is MDHEN and CDR2 is SYDVKM. V dropped 6 bases and J dropped 7 bases, with 15 bases sitting between them. This CDR3 region has 13 residues.

The chain is built from TRBV7-3 and TRBJ1-2; 7 positions agree with TRBD1. Germline values: CDR1 SGHTA, CDR2 FQGTGA. The CDR3 spans 13 residues. After removal of 4 bases from V and 6 bases from J, the junction contained 5 bases not matched to a gene. The CDR3 here is CASSWQGGNGYTF. DNA for the CDR3: TGTGCCAGCAGCTGGCAGGGGGGAAATGGCTACACCTTC.

V usage is TRBV30 and J usage is TRBJ2-7; D unresolved. Between the trimmed V and J ends, which lost 3 bases and 7 bases, there was a span of 10 bases. Germline values: CDR1 GTSNPN, CDR2 SVGIG (reference sequence). The CDR3 runs to 11 residues. CDR3 coding DNA: TGTGCCTGGAGCAACCGACGGGAGCAGTACTTC. It yields the protein CAWSNRREQYF.

The J gene is TRBJ2-3, the V gene TRBV6-4; TRBD2 matches 13 bases. Trimming cost V 6 bases and J 4 bases; bases outside gene matches: 4. Germline lookup yields CDR1 MRHNA and CDR2 SNTAGT. This CDR3 region has 15 residues. The CDR3 reads CASRLAGGPSDTQYF. CDR3 nucleotides: TGTGCCAGCAGACTAGCGGGAGGGCCTTCAGATACGCAGTATTTT.

J is TRBJ1-1 and V is TRBV11-3, with D possibly matching TRBD1 (5 bases). This CDR3 contains 13 residues. Germline CDR1 is SGHNT and CDR2 is YENEEA. The ends were cut back, 3 bases at V and 2 bases at J, with 7 bases in the middle. CDR3 sequence (DNA): TGTGCCAGCAGCTTCGACAGAAACACTGAAGCTTTCTTT. Residues: CASSFDRNTEAFF.

The chain joins TRBV7-3 to TRBJ1-1; possibly TRBD1 for D (5 bases). Trimming pared 5 bases from V and 5 bases from J, leaving 9 bases between. Germline CDR1 SGHTA, CDR2 FQGTGA. This CDR3 is built from 12 residues. CDR3 coding DNA: TGTGCCAGCAGCAACCCAGGGACTGAAGCTTTCTTT. Its protein is CASSNPGTEAFF.